The clone carrying this T cell receptor (beta chain) has just a few counts. These data are taken from a study of early T cells in non-severe SARS-CoV-2 infection. This CDR3 contains 14 residues. V shed 5 bases and J 0 bases; nucleotides not matched to a gene: 5. Per germline, CDR1 DFQATT and CDR2 SNEGSKA (reference sequence). MiXCR, applied by TCRdb to the 5' RACE reads, yields one record per CDR3 protein. The repertoire holds approximately 83,000 distinct CDR3 sequences, 14% seen once, with approximately 11% in the top ten. This TCR was sampled from an adult who was a healthcare worker with PCR-confirmed SARS-CoV-2 infection or an uninfected control (not recorded which). The chain recombines TRBV20-1 with TRBJ2-7; 9 bases match TRBD1. The sample consisted of whole blood. The CDR3 region is CSAAGTGSSYEQYF. The CDR3 DNA sequence: TGCAGTGCTGCCGGGACAGGGAGCTCCTACGAGCAGTACTTC.